A single sample gave rise to the 30 T cell receptor beta chains below, sequenced in a study of T cells in Graves' hyperthyroidism and ophthalmopathy. Template material for amplifying TCR beta CDR3 regions consisted of RNA transcripts. Using the HTBI primer set, a first-round RT-PCR was run on the TCR CDR3. TCRdb reprocessed the multiplex PCR reads via MiXCR and lists one record per CDR3 protein. The table records about 600,000 distinct CDR3 sequences, approximately 15% of them present only once. Sequencing used blood. The receptors originated from a woman aged 40 to 50 with Graves' ophthalmopathy.

The rearrangement joins TRBV2 to TRBJ1-4; D gene uncertain. With 4 bases removed from V and 8 bases from J, the gap between germline ends came to 14 bases. This CDR3 is 14 amino acids long. The germline V gene has CDR1 SNHLY and CDR2 FYNNEI. CDR3 residues: CASSASGSGEKLFF. The CDR3 coding sequence is TGTGCCAGCAGTGCTTCAGGATCGGGAGAAAAACTGTTTTTT. Drawing the rest from reference TRBV2 and TRBJ1-4, the complete variable domain is EPEVTQTPSHQVTQMGQEVILRCVPISNHLYFYWYRQILGQKVEFLVSFYNNEISEKSEIFDDQFSVERPDGSNFTLKIRSTKLEDSAMYFCASSASGSGEKLFFGSGTQLSVL.

This clonotype was recorded at least ten times. This rearrangement joins TRBV7-2 to TRBJ2-7; D perhaps matches TRBD2 (6 bases). The CDR3 contains 15 residues. V lost 2 bases and J 3 bases, leaving 14 bases between the germline ends. Germline V gene lookup returns CDR1 SGHTA and CDR2 FQGNSA. The CDR3 sequence is CASSLHGGAGYEQYF. The CDR3 DNA follows: TGTGCCAGCAGCTTACACGGCGGAGCGGGCTACGAGCAGTACTTC.

This clonotype turned up a few times. The chain has TRBV18 and TRBJ1-1; tentative D call: TRBD1 (5 bases). V was pared by 1 base and J by 1 base, with 13 bases between. Germline CDR1 and CDR2: KGHSH and LQKENI. CDR3 length equals 16 residues. The CDR3, as DNA: TGTGCCAGCTCACCACAGGAACCCAGGGCGAACACTGAAGCTTTCTTT. This translates into CASSPQEPRANTEAFF. Based on the CDR3 plus reference TRBV18 and TRBJ1-1, the full variable domain is NAGVMQNPRHLVRRRGQEARLRCSPMKGHSHVYWYRQLPEEGLKFMVYLQKENIIDESGMPKERFSAEFPKEGPSILRIQQVVRGDSAAYFCASSPQEPRANTEAFFGQGTRLTVV.

The V and J genes are TRBV7-9 and TRBJ2-1; 14 bases fit TRBD2. V lost 5 bases, J lost 2 bases, and 11 bases stayed unmatched. The CDR3 runs 19 residues. The germline V gene encodes CDR1 SEHNR and CDR2 FQNEAQ (reference sequence). The CDR3 protein is CASSTRLAGGPETYNEQFF. The DNA of the CDR3 is TGTGCCAGCAGCACCCGACTAGCGGGGGGGCCGGAGACCTACAATGAGCAGTTCTTC.

The J gene is TRBJ2-3, the V gene TRBV13, with TRBD2 matching over 12 bases. The V and J ends lost 5 bases and 8 bases, in that order; junction bases with no gene match: 11. Germline CDR1 PRHDT, CDR2 FYEKMQ (reference sequence). The CDR3 consists of 16 residues. The CDR3 region is CASSHLAGGLEGTQYF. For the CDR3, the DNA is TGTGCCAGCAGCCATCTAGCGGGGGGGCTCGAAGGTACGCAGTATTTT. The variable domain in full, with the rest retrieved from reference TRBV13 and TRBJ2-3, is AAGVIQSPRHLIKEKRETATLKCYPIPRHDTVYWYQQGPGQDPQFLISFYEKMQSDKGSIPDRFSAQQFSDYHSELNMSSLELGDSALYFCASSHLAGGLEGTQYFGPGTRLTVL.

This clonotype appeared many times. The chain recombines TRBV10-2 with TRBJ2-5, with TRBD2 matching 8 bases. This CDR3 region has 15 residues. The germline CDR1 and CDR2 sequences are WSHSY and SAAADI. Losses at the gene ends were 4 bases for V and 1 base for J; bases not matched to a gene: 5. The CDR3 loop is CASSGTGTSQETQYF. DNA of the CDR3: TGCGCCAGCAGTGGAACCGGGACTAGCCAAGAGACCCAGTACTTC.

This clonotype occurred a few times. J is TRBJ1-6 and V is TRBV20-1; 7 nucleotides match TRBD1. J was trimmed by 0 bases and V by 3 bases; bases with no gene match: 8. This CDR3 spans 17 amino acids. Germline V gives CDR1 DFQATT, CDR2 SNEGSKA (reference sequence). The CDR3 nucleotides are TGCAGTGCTAGCCCAACAGGGGCCAGCTCCTATAATTCACCCCTCCACTTT. Residues: CSASPTGASSYNSPLHF.

Concerning this clonotype: At one boundary the junction diverges from the germline segment, which might be a read error. The chain couples TRBV5-1 to TRBJ1-2; D may be TRBD1 (5 bases). CDR1 and CDR2 (germline): SGHRS, YFSETQ. This CDR3 is 14 amino acids long. CDR3: CASRLEGLKDGYTF. CDR3 nucleotides: TGCGCCAGCAGATTGGAGGGACTCAAGGACGGCTACACCTTC.

This clonotype was found many times. This chain joins TRBV5-1 and TRBJ1-1, with 10 bases matching TRBD1. Germline V gene lookup returns CDR1 SGHRS and CDR2 YFSETQ. This CDR3 contains 14 residues. J was trimmed by 4 bases and V by 4 bases; bases with no gene match: 4. This CDR3 reads CASSGTGAGTEAFF. CDR3 coding DNA: TGCGCCAGCAGCGGGACAGGGGCGGGCACTGAAGCTTTCTTT.

The chain couples TRBV20-1 to TRBJ2-1; 7 bases map to TRBD2. Per germline, CDR1 DFQATT and CDR2 SNEGSKA (reference sequence). V lost 0 bases to trimming and J lost 6 bases; unmatched junction nucleotides: 8. This CDR3 contains 15 residues. CDR3 sequence reads: CSARDHREVRNEQFF. For the CDR3, the DNA is TGCAGTGCTAGAGATCACCGGGAGGTCCGCAATGAGCAGTTCTTC.

This clonotype was counted at least ten times. The V gene is TRBV20-1, the J gene TRBJ2-5; 7 nucleotides match TRBD2. The CDR3 runs to 15 residues. Losses at the gene ends were 6 bases for V and 5 bases for J; bases not matched to a gene: 15. Germline CDR1 reads DFQATT; CDR2 reads SNEGSKA (reference sequence). CDR3 residues: CSAPGGTFQGETQYF. CDR3 DNA sequence: TGCAGTGCCCCCGGGGGGACCTTCCAAGGGGAGACCCAGTACTTC.

The V gene is TRBV9, the J gene TRBJ2-2; TRBD2 agrees at 7 bases. Losses at the gene ends were 1 base for V and 6 bases for J; bases not matched to a gene: 6. The length of the CDR3 is 15 residues. In germline, CDR1 is SGDLS, CDR2 YYNGEE. The CDR3 is CASSVSSGVAGELFF. For the CDR3, the DNA is TGTGCCAGCAGCGTATCGAGCGGGGTCGCCGGGGAGCTGTTTTTT.

This clonotype was observed at least ten times. The J gene is TRBJ2-1, the V gene TRBV5-1, with unresolved D. CDR1 SGHRS and CDR2 YFSETQ come from the germline V gene. V was shortened by 0 bases and J by 5 bases, with 12 bases between the two germline ends. This CDR3 comprises 15 residues. The CDR3 DNA reads as TGCGCCAGCAGCTTGGACGGGCTAGACAACAATGAGCAGTTCTTC. Amino acid sequence: CASSLDGLDNNEQFF.

This clonotype was counted many times. This chain links TRBV19 with TRBJ2-1, with 8 bases fitting TRBD2. The CDR3 runs to 14 residues. J lost 4 bases, V lost 6 bases, and 5 bases had no gene match. Germline V gene data show CDR1 as LNHDA and CDR2 as SQIVND (reference sequence). CDR3 DNA sequence: TGTGCCAGTAGGGGTAGCGGGATATACAATGAGCAGTTCTTC. Translating it yields CASRGSGIYNEQFF. Based on the CDR3 plus reference TRBV19 and TRBJ2-1, the full variable domain is DGGITQSPKYLFRKEGQNVTLSCEQNLNHDAMYWYRQDPGQGLRLIYYSQIVNDFQKGDIAEGYSVSREKKESFPLTVTSAQKNPTAFYLCASRGSGIYNEQFFGPGTRLTVL.

This clonotype was picked up a small number of times. The rearrangement uses TRBV6-1 and TRBJ2-4; D unclear. Trimming took 3 bases from V and 0 from J, leaving 12 bases between them. CDR1 and CDR2 (germline): MNHNS, SASEGT. CDR3 length: 16 amino acids. Written as DNA, the CDR3 is TGTGCCAGCAGTGATTGGGTACAGCAAGCCAAAAACATTCAGTACTTC. Its translation is CASSDWVQQAKNIQYF.

This clonotype was detected many times. The chain carries TRBV5-1 and TRBJ2-3; possibly TRBD1 for D (5 bases). This CDR3 contains 14 residues. CDR1 SGHRS and CDR2 YFSETQ come from the germline V gene. V was cut by 0 bases and J by 7 bases, with 12 bases left in between. CDR3 sequence reads: CASSLEGSSNTQYF. DNA for the CDR3: TGCGCCAGCAGCTTGGAGGGGTCCTCGAATACGCAGTATTTT. The full variable domain, in which reference TRBV5-1 and TRBJ2-3 provide the parts outside the CDR3, is KAGVTQTPRYLIKTRGQQVTLSCSPISGHRSVSWYQQTPGQGLQFLFEYFSETQRNKGNFPGRFSGRQFSNSRSEMNVSTLELGDSALYLCASSLEGSSNTQYFGPGTRLTVL.

This clonotype was recorded many times. The chain carries TRBV7-2 and TRBJ1-1; 7 nucleotides align to TRBD1. Germline CDR1 and CDR2: SGHTA and FQGNSA. The CDR3 totals 13 residues. J gave up 8 bases and V 5 bases, and 8 bases lay outside the gene matches. The CDR3 region is CASSLTTGQEAFF. CDR3 DNA sequence: TGTGCCAGCAGCCTCACGACGGGACAGGAAGCTTTCTTT. The full variable domain, in which reference TRBV7-2 and TRBJ1-1 provide the parts outside the CDR3, is GAGVSQSPSNKVTEKGKDVELRCDPISGHTALYWYRQSLGQGLEFLIYFQGNSAPDKSGLPSDRFSAERTGGSVSTLTIQRTQQEDSAVYLCASSLTTGQEAFFGQGTRLTVV.

This clonotype was recorded a few times. The V gene is TRBV29-1, the J gene TRBJ2-7; 7 positions agree with TRBD1. CDR1 is SQVTM, CDR2 ANQGSEA, per germline. V was pared by 2 bases and J by 7 bases, with 8 bases of the junction left unmatched. CDR3 length equals 13 residues. CDR3 protein: CSVEKGQAEEQYF. The CDR3 bases are TGCAGCGTTGAAAAAGGACAGGCTGAGGAGCAGTACTTC.

V gene TRBV12-3 or TRBV12-4 combines with J gene TRBJ2-3; D might be TRBD1 or TRBD2, each matching 5 bases. This CDR3 contains 15 residues. V gave up 4 bases and J gave up 1 base, with 12 bases separating them. Here the CDR3 DNA reads TGTGCCAGCAGTTACCGGGACGGAGGCACAGATACGCAGTATTTT. It codes for CASSYRDGGTDTQYF.

Of note for this clonotype: Germline and junction disagree at one end, which may indicate a read error. The gene calls are TRBV3-1 and TRBJ2-5; 9 nucleotides line up with TRBD1. CDR3 size: 16 residues. Germline assignment: CDR1 LGHDT and CDR2 YNNKEL (reference sequence). DNA for the CDR3: TGTGCCAGCAGCCCCTGGCGGACAGGGGCAGGGGAGACCCAGCACTTC. Its translation: CASSPWRTGAGETQHF.

This clonotype was seen at least ten times. The V gene is TRBV30, the J gene TRBJ2-7, with D possibly matching TRBD2 (6 bases). V dropped 0 bases and J dropped 5 bases, with 17 bases sitting between them. The germline CDR1 and CDR2 sequences are GTSNPN and SVGIG (reference sequence). The CDR3 extends over 15 amino acids. The chain's CDR3 is CAWSVIGGEVNEQYF. Here the CDR3 DNA reads TGTGCCTGGAGTGTGATTGGAGGGGAGGTCAACGAGCAGTACTTC.

This clonotype has a count of ten or more. This chain uses TRBV7-2 with TRBJ1-4; D may be TRBD1 (6 bases). The CDR3 has 15 amino acids. Per the germline V gene, CDR1 is SGHTA and CDR2 is FQGNSA. V lost 0 bases, J lost 3 bases, and 8 bases lay in between. CDR3 region: CASSLAGTPNEKLFF. The CDR3 bases are TGTGCCAGCAGCTTAGCCGGGACACCTAATGAAAAACTGTTTTTT.

The chain combines TRBV6-2 or TRBV6-3 with TRBJ2-7, with 12 bases that match TRBD2. Unmatched junction bases numbered 5, after V lost 2 bases and J lost 0 bases. Germline V gives CDR1 MNHEY, CDR2 SVGEGT. This CDR3 comprises 17 residues. The CDR3 DNA reads TGTGCCAGCAGTTACGGACGGACTAGCGGGGTCTCCTACGAGCAGTACTTC. Translating it yields CASSYGRTSGVSYEQYF.

This clonotype was counted ten times or more. The CDR3 nucleotides are TGTGCCAGCAGGTTTCAAAACAGGGCGAACACTGAAGCTTTCTTT. It is translated as CASRFQNRANTEAFF. The chain employs TRBV28 and TRBJ1-1; D possibly corresponds to TRBD1 (6 bases). V was clipped by 6 bases and J by 1 base, with 15 bases between them. Germline V gives CDR1 MDHEN, CDR2 SYDVKM. The CDR3 extends over 15 amino acids.

The CDR3 spells CASSFSGDRVIAVSTYATDTQYF. Written as DNA, the CDR3 is TGTGCCAGCAGCTTCTCCGGAGACAGGGTAATAGCGGTATCTACCTACGCCACAGATACGCAGTATTTT. The J gene is TRBJ2-3, the V gene TRBV11-2; D possibly corresponds to TRBD1 (7 bases). There are 23 residues in the CDR3. Germline lookup yields CDR1 SGHAT and CDR2 FQNNGV. The V end lost 3 bases, the J end lost 2 bases, and 36 bases lay between the germline ends.

This clonotype has more than one count but fewer than ten. A much larger clone differs from this one at a single base, so this may be a read error. This chain connects TRBV18 to TRBJ2-5; D is unclear. This CDR3 spans 13 amino acids. Germline CDR1 reads KGHSH; CDR2 reads LQKENI. The CDR3 region has the DNA TGTGCCAGCTCACCACCGGCCACAGAGGCCCAGTACTTC. It is translated as CASSPPATEAQYF.

This clonotype was detected many times. The gene calls are TRBV20-1 and TRBJ2-7; TRBD2 matches 10 bases. Losses at the gene ends were 7 bases for V and 0 bases for J; bases not matched to a gene: 6. Germline V gene lookup returns CDR1 DFQATT and CDR2 SNEGSKA (reference sequence). This CDR3 is built from 14 residues. Here the CDR3 reads CSVLLAGRSYEQYF. The CDR3 DNA reads as TGCAGTGTCTTACTAGCGGGGCGCTCCTACGAGCAGTACTTC.

On this clonotype: An end of the junction does not agree with germline; a read error may underlie this. Here the CDR3 reads CTSSPGQGRVGSPLHF. The CDR3, as DNA: TGCACCAGCAGCCCAGGACAGGGCCGTGTGGGATCACCCCTCCACTTT. This sequence joins TRBV4-1 and TRBJ1-6; TRBD1 matches at 8 bases. Looked up from germline, CDR1 is MGHRA and CDR2 is YSYEKL. This CDR3 is built from 16 residues.

The rearrangement uses TRBV27 and TRBJ2-3; D is unresolved. The germline CDR1 and CDR2 sequences are MNHEY and SMNVEV (reference sequence). V shed 0 bases and J shed 1 base, with 8 bases lying between them. The CDR3 covers 15 residues. The CDR3 reads CASSLSPLGTDTQYF. DNA of the CDR3: TGTGCCAGCAGTTTATCCCCATTGGGCACAGATACGCAGTATTTT.

The chain couples TRBV6-2 or TRBV6-3 to TRBJ2-3, with D unclear. V was shortened by 7 bases and J by 1 base, with 9 bases between the two germline ends. This CDR3 comprises 13 residues. Germline loops: CDR1 MNHEY, CDR2 SVGEGT. This CDR3 reads CASNYVGTDTQYF. In nucleotides, the CDR3 is TGTGCCAGCAACTACGTAGGCACAGATACGCAGTATTTT.